This is a list of T cell receptor beta chains from one sample in a study of cytomegalovirus exposure and HLA in healthy donors. Profiled with immunoSEQ multiplex PCR; TCRdb holds only in-frame clones, not every one. The sample holds around 160,000 clones, around four fifths seen once. Sequenced input: PBMCs. Receptors originate from a man aged 30 to 39 in good health and CMV-seropositive. Both conserved end residues are part of each CDR3. The order of the fields is CDR3 length, clone size, J gene, V gene, D gene, CDR3 DNA, CDR3 protein. D genes are given only for firm matches. Size is omitted from some rows. Given values are once, few, many or a class for expanded clones.

21	NA	TRBJ2-3	TRBV9	TRBD2	TGTGCCAGCAGCTCCCGTTCCGGACTAGCGGGGGTCCAAATCAGCACAGATACGCAGTATTTT	CASSSRSGLAGVQISTDTQYF
17	NA	TRBJ2-1	TRBV30	TRBD2	TGTGCCTGGAGTGTAACCCAAGCGGGGGTCGTCTACAATGAGCAGTTCTTC	CAWSVTQAGVVYNEQFF
15	NA	TRBJ1-6	TRBV4-1	TRBD1	TGCGCCAGCAGCCAGGAGCAGGGGGCACGTTCACCCCTCCACTTT	CASSQEQGARSPLHF
14	NA	TRBJ1-6	TRBV10-3	NA	TGTGCCATCAGTGAGTCAGGGGATAATTCACCCCTCCACTTT	CAISESGDNSPLHF
14	NA	TRBJ1-5	TRBV7-2	NA	TGTGCCAGCAGCTTACTCGGGGACAATCAGCCCCAGCATTTT	CASSLLGDNQPQHF
16	NA	TRBJ1-6	TRBV18	TRBD1	TGTGCCAGCTCACAGGACAGGGACTATTATAATTCACCCCTCCACTTT	CASSQDRDYYNSPLHF
14	NA	TRBJ1-6	TRBV5-1	TRBD1	TGCGCCAGCAGCCGGGACAGACTTAATTCACCCCTCCACTTT	CASSRDRLNSPLHF
14	NA	TRBJ1-2	TRBV7-9	NA	TGTGCCAGCACCCTACAGGCTTCCCGCTATGGCTACACCTTC	CASTLQASRYGYTF
15	many	TRBJ2-2	TRBV11-3	NA	TGTGCCAGCAGCTTAAGGGGGTTCAACACCGGGGAGCTGTTTTTT	CASSLRGFNTGELFF
15	once	TRBJ2-7	TRBV18	TRBD1	TGTGCCAGCTCACCTCGACAGGGTGGGGGCTACGAGCAGTACTTC	CASSPRQGGGYEQYF